The 7 T cell receptor beta chains in this list originate from one sample, sequenced in a study of cytomegalovirus exposure and HLA in healthy donors. Repertoires were generated with immunoSEQ multiplex PCR, while TCRdb's copy carries only in-frame clones and drops some. The data contain around 130,000 clones, nearly 90% of them singletons. The specimen sequenced was PBMCs. Source of these receptors: a man under 40 in good health and CMV-seronegative.

The rearrangement uses TRBV2 and TRBJ1-5; D unclear. The germline gives CDR1 SNHLY, CDR2 FYNNEI. The CDR3 length is 15 residues. Trimming left V 6 bases short and J 0 bases short, with 12 bases between. The DNA of the CDR3 is TGTGCCAGCAGGGCGACGGACTATAGCAATCAGCCCCAGCATTTT. Translating gives CASRATDYSNQPQHF.

The CDR3 sequence is CASSVAGANYGYTF. CDR3 nucleotide sequence: TGTGCCAGCAGCGTAGCGGGAGCTAACTATGGCTACACCTTC. The chain couples TRBV9 to TRBJ1-2, with unresolved D. The V end lost 0 bases, the J end lost 0 bases, and 6 bases lay between the germline ends. This CDR3 spans 14 amino acids. Germline V gives CDR1 SGDLS, CDR2 YYNGEE.

V and J are TRBV4-3 and TRBJ2-7; 10 bases line up with TRBD1. Germline trimming cut 3 bases from V and 5 bases from J; bases unmatched to any gene: 7. CDR1 and CDR2 from the germline V gene are LGHNA and YSLEER. The CDR3 covers 15 residues. The DNA for the CDR3 is TGCGCCAGCAGCCAGGAAAGGACAGGGGGTCACGAGCAGTACTTC. Its translation: CASSQERTGGHEQYF.

The chain is built from TRBV12-5 and TRBJ2-5; tentative D call: TRBD1 (5 bases). Trimming took 6 bases from V and 3 from J, leaving 11 bases between them. Germline lookup yields CDR1 LGHNT and CDR2 FRNRAP. The CDR3 is 13 residues long. The CDR3 DNA is TGTGCTAGTGGCGTGGACACTAAAGAGACCCAGTACTTC. Protein: CASGVDTKETQYF.

V usage is TRBV7-8 and J usage is TRBJ2-3; 11 positions agree with TRBD2. Germline trimming cut 6 bases from V and 4 bases from J; bases unmatched to any gene: 6. Looked up from germline, CDR1 is SGHVS and CDR2 is FQNEAQ. This CDR3 has 15 amino acids. CDR3 coding DNA: TGTGCCAGCAGACCAACGGGACTAGCGGCAGATACGCAGTATTTT. Its protein product is CASRPTGLAADTQYF. Combining the CDR3 with reference TRBV7-8 and TRBJ2-3 gives the whole variable domain GAGVSQSPRYKVAKRGQDVALRCDPISGHVSLFWYQQALGQGPEFLTYFQNEAQLDKSGLPSDRFFAERPEGSVSTLKIQRTQQEDSAVYLCASRPTGLAADTQYFGPGTRLTVL.

CDR3 sequence (DNA): TGCGCCAGCAGCCCTCGACAGGGACGAGGCACAGATACGCAGTATTTT. Translating gives CASSPRQGRGTDTQYF. The chain couples TRBV4-1 to TRBJ2-3, with TRBD1 identical over 7 bases. This CDR3 comprises 16 residues. Germline V CDR1 and CDR2: MGHRA, YSYEKL. Trimming removed 4 bases from V and 1 base from J; junction bases left unmatched: 8.

The chain is built from TRBV7-9 and TRBJ2-3, with TRBD1 matching 7 bases. CDR1 and CDR2 from the germline V gene are SEHNR and FQNEAQ (reference sequence). The length of the CDR3 is 14 residues. Germline trimming cut 5 bases from V and 2 bases from J; bases unmatched to any gene: 4. The CDR3 region is CASSPGQPTDTQYF. The CDR3 bases are TGTGCCAGCAGCCCGGGACAGCCCACAGATACGCAGTATTTT.